The rows below give T cell receptor beta chains drawn from one sample of a study of Ad26.COV2.S vaccination and SARS-CoV-2 variants. Repertoires were generated with immunoSEQ multiplex PCR, while TCRdb's copy carries only in-frame clones and drops some. The sample carries approximately 350,000 clones, around 87% recorded once. The source was peripheral blood, collected in a trial of Ad26.COV2.S vaccine versus placebo. The receptors originated from a person aged 18-65 years who received the Ad26.COV2.S COVID-19 vaccine or a placebo. Both conserved end residues are part of each CDR3. D genes are given only for firm matches. The size of a clone is reported for some rows only, either as once, few or many, or as a class for expanded clones.

abundance: .; d_gene: .; j_gene: TRBJ1-1; v_gene: TRBV5-1; CDR3nt: TGCGCCAGCAGCTTTTCAAGCCTAAACACTGAAGCTTTCTTT; CDR3aa: CASSFSSLNTEAFF
abundance: .; d_gene: TRBD1; j_gene: TRBJ2-5; v_gene: TRBV30; CDR3nt: TGTGCCTGGAGTCGGACAGGGGGAGAGACCCAGTACTTC; CDR3aa: CAWSRTGGETQYF
abundance: once; d_gene: TRBD1; j_gene: TRBJ1-3; v_gene: TRBV9; CDR3nt: TGTGCCAGCAGCGTAGCCTGGGACAGCTCTGGAAACACCATATATTTT; CDR3aa: CASSVAWDSSGNTIYF
abundance: .; d_gene: .; j_gene: TRBJ2-5; v_gene: TRBV4-2; CDR3nt: TGTGCCAGCAGCCACTCAACCGGGTCTTCACTAGAGACCCAGTACTTC; CDR3aa: CASSHSTGSSLETQYF
abundance: few; d_gene: .; j_gene: TRBJ1-3; v_gene: TRBV19; CDR3nt: TGTGCCAGTAGTATAATGATCTCTGGAAACACCATATATTTT; CDR3aa: CASSIMISGNTIYF
abundance: .; d_gene: .; j_gene: TRBJ1-3; v_gene: TRBV5-4; CDR3nt: TGTGCCAGCAGCGAACGGGGGGAGCGAGGAAACACCATATATTTT; CDR3aa: CASSERGERGNTIYF
abundance: .; d_gene: .; j_gene: TRBJ2-4; v_gene: TRBV4-2; CDR3nt: TGTGCCAGCAGCCAGGATAGGAGGGACATTCAGTACTTC; CDR3aa: CASSQDRRDIQYF
abundance: once; d_gene: .; j_gene: TRBJ2-1; v_gene: TRBV20-1; CDR3nt: TGCAGTGCTAGTGTCGGCCCGGGGTATAACAATGAGCAGTTCTTC; CDR3aa: CSASVGPGYNNEQFF
abundance: .; d_gene: .; j_gene: TRBJ1-2; v_gene: TRBV5-4; CDR3nt: TGTGCCAGCAGCTTGGGGATAGGCGGCTATGGCTACACCTTC; CDR3aa: CASSLGIGGYGYTF
abundance: once; d_gene: .; j_gene: TRBJ2-7; v_gene: TRBV9; CDR3nt: TGTGCCAGCAGCGGTAGGGGGGAGAGGGCAGGGGAGAGCGAGCAGTACTTC; CDR3aa: CASSGRGERAGESEQYF
abundance: .; d_gene: TRBD1; j_gene: TRBJ2-7; v_gene: TRBV11-2; CDR3nt: TGTGCCAGCAGCTTAGAAGGGGGACAGGAGCAGTACTTC; CDR3aa: CASSLEGGQEQYF
abundance: .; d_gene: TRBD2; j_gene: TRBJ2-2; v_gene: TRBV4-2; CDR3nt: TGTGCCAGCAGCCAAGATGTTGCGGGGGGCGGTGGCGGGGAGCTGTTTTTT; CDR3aa: CASSQDVAGGGGGELFF
abundance: .; d_gene: .; j_gene: TRBJ2-5; v_gene: TRBV9; CDR3nt: TGTGCCAGCAGCGACCGGACAGCAGAGACCCAGTACTTC; CDR3aa: CASSDRTAETQYF
abundance: .; d_gene: .; j_gene: TRBJ2-3; v_gene: TRBV14; CDR3nt: TGTGCCAGCAGGAGCACAGATACGCAGTATTTT; CDR3aa: CASRSTDTQYF
abundance: .; d_gene: .; j_gene: TRBJ1-6; v_gene: TRBV30; CDR3nt: TGTGCCTGGAGCCCCCCCTGGGGGTCGCGATCTAATTCACCCCTCCACTTT; CDR3aa: CAWSPPWGSRSNSPLHF
abundance: .; d_gene: .; j_gene: TRBJ2-7; v_gene: TRBV5-1; CDR3nt: TGCGCCAGCAGCTTTGGGCAGGGTATCGACGAGCAGTACTTC; CDR3aa: CASSFGQGIDEQYF
abundance: .; d_gene: .; j_gene: TRBJ2-1; v_gene: TRBV13; CDR3nt: TGTGCCAGCAGCTTGGGGAAGAGCTCCTACAATGAGCAGTTCTTC; CDR3aa: CASSLGKSSYNEQFF
abundance: .; d_gene: .; j_gene: TRBJ1-6; v_gene: TRBV7-2; CDR3nt: TGTGCCAGCAGCTATAAGGGACACCCTGACGGGAATTCACCCCTCCACTTT; CDR3aa: CASSYKGHPDGNSPLHF
abundance: .; d_gene: .; j_gene: TRBJ1-2; v_gene: TRBV19; CDR3nt: TGTGCCAGTAGTATGAGAGAGAGCGGCTACACCTTC; CDR3aa: CASSMRESGYTF
abundance: .; d_gene: .; j_gene: TRBJ1-2; v_gene: TRBV29-1; CDR3nt: TGCAGCGTTGATTCCAGGAACTATGGCTACACCTTC; CDR3aa: CSVDSRNYGYTF
abundance: once; d_gene: .; j_gene: TRBJ1-5; v_gene: TRBV2; CDR3nt: TGTGCCAGCAGTGAGCCAGGACGAGATCAGCCCCAGCATTTT; CDR3aa: CASSEPGRDQPQHF
abundance: .; d_gene: .; j_gene: TRBJ1-6; v_gene: TRBV30; CDR3nt: TGTGCCTGGAGTAAGGAGACAGCCAATTCACCCCTCCACTTT; CDR3aa: CAWSKETANSPLHF
abundance: many; d_gene: TRBD1; j_gene: TRBJ1-5; v_gene: TRBV27; CDR3nt: TGTGCCAGCAGTGGGGGACAGAGCAATCAGCCCCAGCATTTT; CDR3aa: CASSGGQSNQPQHF
abundance: .; d_gene: .; j_gene: TRBJ1-2; v_gene: TRBV3-1/TRBV3-2; CDR3nt: TGTGCCAGCAGCCAGGCAGGTCTCTCTACCTTC; CDR3aa: CASSQAGLSTF
abundance: .; d_gene: TRBD2; j_gene: TRBJ2-3; v_gene: TRBV30; CDR3nt: TGTGCCTGGCAAGGACTAGCGGGGGGGTCCACAGATACGCAGTATTTT; CDR3aa: CAWQGLAGGSTDTQYF
abundance: .; d_gene: .; j_gene: TRBJ1-2; v_gene: TRBV7-9; CDR3nt: TGTGCCAGCGGCGGACAGAGCCGGCCTGGCTACACCTTC; CDR3aa: CASGGQSRPGYTF
abundance: .; d_gene: TRBD1; j_gene: TRBJ1-4; v_gene: TRBV3-1/TRBV3-2; CDR3nt: TGTGCCAGCAGCCAAGATCCCTGGACAGGGGAAAAACTGTTTTTT; CDR3aa: CASSQDPWTGEKLFF
abundance: .; d_gene: .; j_gene: TRBJ2-5; v_gene: TRBV2; CDR3nt: TGTGCCAGCACCACGGCTCCGGGGGAGACCCAGTACTTC; CDR3aa: CASTTAPGETQYF
abundance: .; d_gene: TRBD1; j_gene: TRBJ2-7; v_gene: TRBV18; CDR3nt: TGTGCCAGCTCACCCCCGGGACAGGTTACCTACGAGCAGTACTTC; CDR3aa: CASSPPGQVTYEQYF
abundance: .; d_gene: .; j_gene: TRBJ1-1; v_gene: TRBV19; CDR3nt: TGTGCCAGTACCTCAGCCCAGCGGAACACTGAAGCTTTCTTT; CDR3aa: CASTSAQRNTEAFF
abundance: .; d_gene: .; j_gene: TRBJ1-3; v_gene: TRBV6-6; CDR3nt: TGTGCCAGCAGAGAATGGGGCTCCGGAAACACCATATATTTT; CDR3aa: CASREWGSGNTIYF
abundance: once; d_gene: .; j_gene: TRBJ1-5; v_gene: TRBV5-1; CDR3nt: TGCGCCAGCAGCCAGGACACGGATCAGCCCCAGCATTTT; CDR3aa: CASSQDTDQPQHF
abundance: .; d_gene: .; j_gene: TRBJ2-2; v_gene: TRBV7-9; CDR3nt: TGTGCCAGCAGGGCTCCATCGGGCACCGGGGAGCTGTTTTTT; CDR3aa: CASRAPSGTGELFF
abundance: .; d_gene: TRBD1; j_gene: TRBJ2-2; v_gene: TRBV19; CDR3nt: TGTGCCAGTAGTATCAAGGGGGCCAGGAACACCGGGGAGCTGTTTTTT; CDR3aa: CASSIKGARNTGELFF
abundance: .; d_gene: TRBD1; j_gene: TRBJ2-3; v_gene: TRBV5-1; CDR3nt: TGCGCCAGCAGCGGCTGGGGGACAGGGGTCGGCGATACGCAGTATTTT; CDR3aa: CASSGWGTGVGDTQYF
abundance: .; d_gene: .; j_gene: TRBJ1-2; v_gene: TRBV25-1; CDR3nt: TGTGCCAGCACCACGGACAGCTTAAGCTACACCTTC; CDR3aa: CASTTDSLSYTF
abundance: .; d_gene: .; j_gene: TRBJ2-5; v_gene: TRBV7-3; CDR3nt: TGTGCCAGCAGCTTAAGTGGGACCCTCTTAGAGACCCAGTACTTC; CDR3aa: CASSLSGTLLETQYF
abundance: few; d_gene: .; j_gene: TRBJ1-2; v_gene: TRBV7-9; CDR3nt: TGTGCCAGCAGCTCAGAGTATGGCTACACCTTC; CDR3aa: CASSSEYGYTF
abundance: few; d_gene: TRBD1; j_gene: TRBJ1-5; v_gene: TRBV7-2; CDR3nt: TGTGCCAGCAGCCCTGGGACAGGGTACAATCAGCCCCAGCATTTT; CDR3aa: CASSPGTGYNQPQHF
abundance: .; d_gene: .; j_gene: TRBJ1-2; v_gene: TRBV24-1; CDR3nt: TGTGCCACCCAAGATACTACAGGGACGGGCTACACCTTC; CDR3aa: CATQDTTGTGYTF
abundance: .; d_gene: TRBD2; j_gene: TRBJ2-1; v_gene: TRBV19; CDR3nt: TGTGCCAGTACCCCCCGGAGGCTAGCGGGAAACAATGAGCAGTTCTTC; CDR3aa: CASTPRRLAGNNEQFF
abundance: .; d_gene: .; j_gene: TRBJ1-1; v_gene: TRBV27; CDR3nt: TGTGCCAGCAGACAGACGGGGGGAAACACTGAAGCTTTCTTT; CDR3aa: CASRQTGGNTEAFF
abundance: .; d_gene: .; j_gene: TRBJ2-7; v_gene: TRBV6-6; CDR3nt: TGTGCCAGCAGTTTCGGGCCTACCTACGAGCAGTACTTC; CDR3aa: CASSFGPTYEQYF
abundance: .; d_gene: .; j_gene: TRBJ1-5; v_gene: TRBV3-1/TRBV3-2; CDR3nt: TGTGCCAGCAGCCCTCTCCCAAATAGCAATCAGCCCCAGCATTTT; CDR3aa: CASSPLPNSNQPQHF
abundance: .; d_gene: .; j_gene: TRBJ2-3; v_gene: TRBV19; CDR3nt: TGTGCCAGTAGTACTACAGGGGGGGTCACGCATACGCAGTATTTT; CDR3aa: CASSTTGGVTHTQYF
abundance: .; d_gene: .; j_gene: TRBJ2-7; v_gene: TRBV9; CDR3nt: TGTGCCAGCAGCGTAGGAGGACCGGAAACCGAGCAGTACTTC; CDR3aa: CASSVGGPETEQYF
abundance: .; d_gene: TRBD2; j_gene: TRBJ2-1; v_gene: TRBV14; CDR3nt: TGTGCCAGCAGCCAAGTGGCGGGGGGGCAGCCTGAGCAGTTCTTC; CDR3aa: CASSQVAGGQPEQFF
abundance: few; d_gene: TRBD2; j_gene: TRBJ2-5; v_gene: TRBV7-8; CDR3nt: TGTGCCAGCAGCATTAGCGGGGGGCTGGGGGAGACCCAGTACTTC; CDR3aa: CASSISGGLGETQYF
abundance: .; d_gene: .; j_gene: TRBJ1-4; v_gene: TRBV6-1; CDR3nt: TGTGCCAGCGCTTTAGTTTCTAATGAAAAACTGTTTTTT; CDR3aa: CASALVSNEKLFF
abundance: few; d_gene: .; j_gene: TRBJ2-1; v_gene: TRBV13; CDR3nt: TGTGCCAGCAGCTTAAACGGGGGACCACTGGAGCAGTTCTTC; CDR3aa: CASSLNGGPLEQFF
abundance: once; d_gene: TRBD1; j_gene: TRBJ1-2; v_gene: TRBV30; CDR3nt: TGTGCCTGGGGGGGGACAGTCAACTATGGCTACACCTTC; CDR3aa: CAWGGTVNYGYTF
abundance: .; d_gene: .; j_gene: TRBJ2-7; v_gene: TRBV11-2; CDR3nt: TGTGCCAGCAGCTTAGGGGGGCCAGGGAGCTACGAGCAGTACTTC; CDR3aa: CASSLGGPGSYEQYF
abundance: .; d_gene: .; j_gene: TRBJ1-1; v_gene: TRBV5-8; CDR3nt: TGTGCCAGCAGCTTGGACAGAAATCAAGCTTTCTTT; CDR3aa: CASSLDRNQAFF
abundance: .; d_gene: .; j_gene: TRBJ1-1; v_gene: TRBV29-1; CDR3nt: TGCAGCGTTGTCAGGGGCACTGAAGCTTTCTTT; CDR3aa: CSVVRGTEAFF
abundance: .; d_gene: .; j_gene: TRBJ1-1; v_gene: TRBV7-9; CDR3nt: TGTGCCAGCAGCCCCCCTCGCTCGAACACTGAAGCTTTCTTT; CDR3aa: CASSPPRSNTEAFF
abundance: .; d_gene: .; j_gene: TRBJ2-7; v_gene: TRBV5-4; CDR3nt: TGTGCCAGCAGCTTGGCTCATGGGCGCGAGCAGTACTTC; CDR3aa: CASSLAHGREQYF
abundance: .; d_gene: TRBD2; j_gene: TRBJ2-7; v_gene: TRBV9; CDR3nt: TGTGCCAGCAGCGTCGGGGGGACCGCCTACGAGCAGTACTTC; CDR3aa: CASSVGGTAYEQYF
abundance: .; d_gene: .; j_gene: TRBJ2-1; v_gene: TRBV7-3; CDR3nt: TGTGCCAGCAGCAGGACCCCCTCGCCCAACAATGAGCAGTTCTTC; CDR3aa: CASSRTPSPNNEQFF
abundance: .; d_gene: .; j_gene: TRBJ1-5; v_gene: TRBV2; CDR3nt: TGTGCCAGCAGTGACCTAGGGCACAGCAATCAGCCCCAGCATTTT; CDR3aa: CASSDLGHSNQPQHF